One and the same sample provided the 13 T cell receptor beta chains below, sequenced in a study of GPR56 and killer-like receptors on CD4 memory cells. From its re-call of the reads, TCRdb lists each CDR3 protein once, without DNA. The sample data list 2,000 to 2,500 distinct CDR3 sequences. Cells were FACS-enriched into one of five CD4+ populations defined by killer cell lectin-like receptor and GPR56 expression. What was sequenced was memory CD4+ T cells from blood. Every receptor here comes from a human donor in good health.

The V gene is TRBV20-1, the J gene TRBJ1-5; TCRdb indicates TRBD1, and absent DNA this call remains unverified. Germline V CDR1 and CDR2: DFQATT, SNEGSKA (reference sequence). This CDR3 has 13 amino acids. CDR3 protein: CSARVGGNQPQHF.

V is TRBV4-1 and J is TRBJ1-1; TCRdb gives TRBD1 as the D gene, but with no DNA this cannot be confirmed. Germline assignment: CDR1 MGHRA and CDR2 YSYEKL. CDR3 length: 13 residues. The CDR3 here is CASSPPGPSEAFF.

This clonotype is labeled large based on frequency. The V call is TRBV6-1, the J call TRBJ1-3; the TRBD1 assignment by TCRdb is unverifiable without DNA. CDR3 length equals 13 residues. The germline CDR1 and CDR2 sequences are MNHNS and SASEGT. The CDR3 loop is CATQGYSGNTIYF.

This clonotype is identified as large from frequency. The genes are TRBV6-2 or TRBV6-3 and TRBJ1-2; with no DNA, the TCRdb D assignment of TRBD1 cannot be verified. The CDR3 is 12 amino acids. The germline gives CDR1 MNHEY, CDR2 SVGEGT. The CDR3 sequence: CASSPDSYGYTF.

The chain links TRBV12-3 or TRBV12-4 to TRBJ2-3; TCRdb proposes TRBD2, but this gene call is untestable without DNA. This CDR3 contains 17 residues. CDR3 amino acids: CASSARTSGGARDTQYF.

By frequency, this clonotype is medium-sized. The chain is built from TRBV9 and TRBJ2-3; without DNA, the TCRdb call of TRBD1 cannot be checked. The CDR3 has 16 residues. Looked up from germline, CDR1 is SGDLS and CDR2 is YYNGEE. This chain's CDR3 is CASSADSGGRTDTQYF.

This clonotype shows up as medium-sized (0.01 to 0.1%) by frequency. The chain is built from TRBV11-2 and TRBJ1-2. Germline CDR1 is SGHAT and CDR2 is FQNNGV. This CDR3 spans 12 amino acids. Here the CDR3 reads CASSSQSYGYTF. Looking up the rest from reference TRBV11-2 and TRBJ1-2 gives the full variable domain: EAGVAQSPRYKIIEKRQSVAFWCNPISGHATLYWYQQILGQGPKLLIQFQNNGVVDDSQLPKDRFSAERLKGVDSTLKIQPAKLEDSAVYLCASSSQSYGYTFGSGTRLTVV.

This clonotype counts as medium-sized by frequency. This chain uses TRBV7-9 with TRBJ1-4; TCRdb calls TRBD1, which cannot be checked without DNA. Germline V gene data show CDR1 as SEHNR and CDR2 as FQNEAQ (reference sequence). This CDR3 comprises 15 residues. The CDR3 loop reads CASSPGVWPDEKLFF.

According to its frequency, this clonotype is medium-sized. This rearrangement joins TRBV9 to TRBJ1-1. CDR3 length equals 15 residues. Germline V gene lookup returns CDR1 SGDLS and CDR2 YYNGEE. The CDR3 sequence is CASSVGVPGSTEAFF.

The chain combines TRBV6-2 or TRBV6-3 with TRBJ2-3; the D call from TCRdb, TRBD2, cannot be confirmed without DNA. This CDR3 comprises 16 residues. Germline V CDR1 and CDR2: MNHEY, SVGEGT. The chain's CDR3 is CASSYSPSGAIDTQYF.

This clonotype is large by frequency. The genes are TRBV7-2 and TRBJ2-3; TCRdb returns TRBD1, unconfirmable since there is no DNA. Germline V gives CDR1 SGHTA, CDR2 FQGNSA. This CDR3 region has 16 residues. The chain's CDR3 is CASSPQAGGGTDTQYF.

This clonotype registers medium-sized by frequency. The chain couples TRBV9 to TRBJ1-3; TCRdb calls TRBD1, which cannot be checked without DNA. This CDR3 contains 15 residues. Germline CDR1 SGDLS, CDR2 YYNGEE. The CDR3: CASSSAGTSGNTIYF.

V gene TRBV6-1 combines with J gene TRBJ2-3; TCRdb returns TRBD1, unconfirmable since there is no DNA. CDR3 length equals 13 residues. Germline CDR1 and CDR2: MNHNS and SASEGT. CDR3 sequence: CASRGAGGDTQYF.